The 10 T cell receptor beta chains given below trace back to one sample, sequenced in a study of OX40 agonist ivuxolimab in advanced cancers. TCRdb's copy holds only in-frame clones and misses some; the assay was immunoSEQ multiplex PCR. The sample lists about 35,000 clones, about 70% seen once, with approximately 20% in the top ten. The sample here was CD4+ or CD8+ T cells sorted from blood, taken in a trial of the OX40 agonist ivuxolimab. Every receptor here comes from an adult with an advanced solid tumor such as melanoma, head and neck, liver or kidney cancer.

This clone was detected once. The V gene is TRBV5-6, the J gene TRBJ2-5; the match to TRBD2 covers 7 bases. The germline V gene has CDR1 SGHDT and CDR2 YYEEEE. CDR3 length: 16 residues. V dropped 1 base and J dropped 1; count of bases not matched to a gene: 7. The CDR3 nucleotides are TGTGCCAGCAGCTTGAAATTCGGGGGGTTCCAAGAGACCCAGTACTTC. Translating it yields CASSLKFGGFQETQYF. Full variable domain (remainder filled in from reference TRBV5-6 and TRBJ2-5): DAGVTQSPTHLIKTRGQQVTLRCSPKSGHDTVSWYQQALGQGPQFIFQYYEEEERQRGNFPDRFSGHQFPNYSSELNVNALLLGDSALYLCASSLKFGGFQETQYFGPGTRLLVL.

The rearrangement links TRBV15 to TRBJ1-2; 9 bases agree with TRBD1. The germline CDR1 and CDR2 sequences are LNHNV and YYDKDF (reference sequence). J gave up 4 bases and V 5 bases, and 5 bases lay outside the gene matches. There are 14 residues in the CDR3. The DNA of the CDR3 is TGTGCCACCAGCGCGGGACAGGGAAGCTATGGCTACACCTTC. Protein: CATSAGQGSYGYTF.

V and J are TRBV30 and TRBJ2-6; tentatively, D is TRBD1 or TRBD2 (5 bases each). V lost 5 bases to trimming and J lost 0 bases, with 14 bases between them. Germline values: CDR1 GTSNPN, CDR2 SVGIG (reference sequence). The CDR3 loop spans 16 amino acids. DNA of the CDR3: TGTGCCTGGCGTAGGGGACGGCTCTCTGGGGCCAACGTCCTGACTTTC. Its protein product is CAWRRGRLSGANVLTF.

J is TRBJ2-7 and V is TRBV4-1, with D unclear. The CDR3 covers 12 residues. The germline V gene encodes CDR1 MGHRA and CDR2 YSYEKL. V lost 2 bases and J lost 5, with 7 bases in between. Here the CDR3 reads CASSQRWDEQYF. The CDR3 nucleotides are TGCGCCAGCAGCCAACGCTGGGACGAGCAGTACTTC.

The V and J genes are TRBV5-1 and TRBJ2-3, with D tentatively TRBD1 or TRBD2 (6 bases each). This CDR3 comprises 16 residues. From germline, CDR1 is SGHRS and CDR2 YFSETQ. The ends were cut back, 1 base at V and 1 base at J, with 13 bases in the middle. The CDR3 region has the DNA TGCGCCAGCAGCTTGAGGGGGGTGGTTGGCACAGATACGCAGTATTTT. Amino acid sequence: CASSLRGVVGTDTQYF.

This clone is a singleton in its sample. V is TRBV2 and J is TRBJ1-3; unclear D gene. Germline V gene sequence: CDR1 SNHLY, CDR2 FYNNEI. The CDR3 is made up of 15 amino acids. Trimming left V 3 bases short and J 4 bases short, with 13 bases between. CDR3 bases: TGTGCCAGCAGTGAGATCCGGGTCGAAGGAAACACCATATATTTT. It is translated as CASSEIRVEGNTIYF.

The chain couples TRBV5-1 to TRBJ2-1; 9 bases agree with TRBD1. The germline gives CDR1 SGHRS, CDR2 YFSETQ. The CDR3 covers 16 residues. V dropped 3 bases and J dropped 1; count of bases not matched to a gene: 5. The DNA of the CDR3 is TGCGCCAGCAGCTGGGGGACAGGGCGATCCTACAATGAGCAGTTCTTC. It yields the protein CASSWGTGRSYNEQFF.

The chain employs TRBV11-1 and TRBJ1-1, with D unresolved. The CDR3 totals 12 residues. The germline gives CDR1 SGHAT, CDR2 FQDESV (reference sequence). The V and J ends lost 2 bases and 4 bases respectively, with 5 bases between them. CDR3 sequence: CASSLLGTEAFF. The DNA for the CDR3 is TGTGCCAGCAGCTTACTGGGCACTGAAGCTTTCTTT.

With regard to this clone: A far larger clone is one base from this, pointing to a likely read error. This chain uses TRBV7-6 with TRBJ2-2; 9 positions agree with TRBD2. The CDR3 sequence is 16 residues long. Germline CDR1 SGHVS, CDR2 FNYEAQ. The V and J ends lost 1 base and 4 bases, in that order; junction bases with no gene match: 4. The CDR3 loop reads CASSLGRGGLTGELFF. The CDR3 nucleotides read TGTGCCAGCAGCTTAGGGCGGGGGGGACTCACCGGGGAGCTGTTTTTT.

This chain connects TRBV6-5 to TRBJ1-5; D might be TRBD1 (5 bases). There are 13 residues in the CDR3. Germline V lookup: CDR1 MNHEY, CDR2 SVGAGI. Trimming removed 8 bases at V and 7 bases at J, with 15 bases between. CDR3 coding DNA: TGTGCCAGCGGGGCGGGGGTAAGCCAGCCCCAGCATTTT. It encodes CASGAGVSQPQHF.